Listed below are T cell receptor beta chains from one sample, sequenced in a study of T-cell reconstitution after alpha-beta-depleted transplantation in children. TCRdb ran MiXCR on the PCR reads and lists one entry per CDR3 protein. The sample has about 340,000 distinct CDR3 sequences; approximately 12% are singletons. Sequences were derived from PBMCs, sampled from the stem cell graft. These receptors all come from a human donor who donated a stem cell graft to a child with Fanconi anemia. The CDR3 runs from the conserved cysteine through the conserved F or W. A D gene is named only where the DNA matches it firmly. Clone sizes are given selectively: once, few, many, or a class where the clone is expanded.

v_call	clone_size	j_call	d_call	cdr3_aa	cdr3_nt
TRBV5-6	-	TRBJ2-3	TRBD1	CASSLKLWDSFGDTQYF	TGTGCCAGCAGCTTAAAATTGTGGGACAGCTTTGGAGATACGCAGTATTTT
TRBV12-3/TRBV12-4	-	TRBJ2-3	-	CASSPRAVGIDTQYF	TGTGCCAGCAGTCCCCGGGCGGTGGGGATAGATACGCAGTATTTT
TRBV7-8	-	TRBJ1-2	TRBD1	CASSLWDRPNGYTF	TGTGCCAGCAGCCTATGGGACAGACCCAATGGCTACACCTTC
TRBV12-3/TRBV12-4	few	TRBJ2-3	TRBD1	CASTYSGQDWDTQYF	TGTGCCAGCACTTATTCGGGACAGGACTGGGATACGCAGTATTTT
TRBV12-3/TRBV12-4	many	TRBJ2-7	TRBD1	CASSPPGTGLGEQYF	TGTGCCAGCAGCCCTCCCGGGACAGGGCTTGGCGAGCAGTACTTC
TRBV4-2	-	TRBJ1-6	TRBD1	CASSQATGEGSPLHF	TGTGCCAGCAGCCAAGCGACAGGGGAAGGTTCACCCCTCCACTTT
TRBV7-6	many	TRBJ1-6	TRBD1	CASSLDRANSPLHF	TGTGCCAGCAGCTTGGACAGGGCAAATTCACCCCTCCACTTT
TRBV9	few	TRBJ2-7	-	CASSPDGGGPYEQYF	TGTGCCAGCAGCCCAGATGGGGGAGGCCCCTACGAGCAGTACTTC
TRBV6-1	-	TRBJ2-5	TRBD2	CASNPGGPVETQYF	TGTGCCAGCAACCCGGGGGGGCCCGTCGAGACCCAGTACTTC
TRBV28	-	TRBJ2-4	-	CASSPSTEPGAKNIQYF	TGTGCCAGCAGTCCTTCGACGGAACCCGGGGCCAAAAACATTCAGTACTTC
TRBV2	once	TRBJ1-2	-	CASSEGRERGYTF	TGTGCCAGCAGTGAGGGCAGGGAACGCGGCTACACCTTC
TRBV7-6	-	TRBJ2-3	TRBD2	CASSLPGLAGGHTDTQYF	TGTGCCAGCAGCTTACCCGGACTAGCGGGGGGCCACACAGATACGCAGTATTTT
TRBV20-1	few	TRBJ2-1	TRBD2	CSARAGGSSYNEQFF	TGCAGTGCGAGAGCGGGGGGAAGCTCCTACAATGAGCAGTTCTTC
TRBV29-1	many	TRBJ2-1	-	CSVEGRDGDYNEQFF	TGCAGCGTTGAAGGCCGGGACGGGGACTACAATGAGCAGTTCTTC
TRBV11-2	few	TRBJ2-2	TRBD1	CASMSHHRDRDRGYTGELFF	TGTGCCAGCATGAGTCATCACAGAGACCGGGACAGGGGGTACACCGGGGAGCTGTTTTTT
TRBV24-1	many	TRBJ2-2	-	CATQAATDLDGELFF	TGTGCCACCCAAGCAGCCACCGACCTTGACGGGGAGCTGTTTTTT
TRBV6-1	many	TRBJ2-2	-	CASTIRRTGELFF	TGTGCCAGCACCATACGACGTACCGGGGAGCTGTTTTTT
TRBV15	many	TRBJ2-1	-	CATSRDNKETYYNEQFF	TGTGCCACCAGCAGAGATAACAAAGAGACCTACTACAATGAGCAGTTCTTC
TRBV28	many	TRBJ2-5	-	CASSLERELQETQYF	TGTGCCAGCAGTTTAGAAAGGGAGTTGCAAGAGACCCAGTACTTC
TRBV28	many	TRBJ2-1	-	CASSLSGVLNEQFF	TGTGCCAGCAGTTTGTCAGGGGTACTAAATGAGCAGTTCTTC
TRBV6-2/TRBV6-3	many	TRBJ1-5	-	CASSYVGYSNQPQHF	TGTGCCAGCAGTTACGTGGGATATAGCAATCAGCCCCAGCATTTT
TRBV30	-	TRBJ1-2	-	CAWSVTSGLGYTF	TGTGCCTGGAGTGTAACCTCGGGGCTTGGCTACACCTTC
TRBV7-2	-	TRBJ1-2	-	CATRTEGGAGLDYGYTF	TGTGCCACCAGGACGGAGGGGGGGGCAGGATTGGACTATGGCTACACCTTC
TRBV4-2	many	TRBJ2-2	-	CASSLRRAQGFGELFF	TGTGCCAGCAGCCTCCGCCGGGCCCAAGGGTTCGGGGAGCTGTTTTTT
TRBV12-3/TRBV12-4	-	TRBJ1-5	-	CASATGSRRANQPQHF	TGTGCCAGCGCGACCGGGTCTCGGCGGGCCAATCAGCCCCAGCATTTT
TRBV7-2	few	TRBJ2-1	-	CASSRTSGQNEQFF	TGTGCCAGCAGTCGAACCTCAGGACAAAATGAGCAGTTCTTC
TRBV12-3/TRBV12-4	many	TRBJ1-4	-	CASSSQGNEKLFF	TGTGCCAGCAGTTCACAGGGTAACGAAAAACTGTTTTTT
TRBV20-1	-	TRBJ2-5	-	CSASLWDVGKTETQYF	TGCAGTGCTAGTCTGTGGGACGTCGGAAAAACGGAGACCCAGTACTTC
TRBV5-5	many	TRBJ2-5	TRBD2	CASRGGPWDQETQYF	TGTGCCAGCAGGGGAGGGCCCTGGGACCAAGAGACCCAGTACTTC
TRBV4-3	few	TRBJ2-1	-	CASSLQWVGAYNEQFF	TGCGCCAGCAGCCTTCAGTGGGTAGGGGCCTACAATGAGCAGTTCTTC
TRBV19	-	TRBJ1-3	-	CASKENSGNTIYF	TGTGCCAGTAAGGAGAATTCTGGAAACACCATATATTTT
TRBV20-1	many	TRBJ2-5	TRBD2	CSVRGGQETQYF	TGCAGTGTTCGGGGGGGGCAAGAGACCCAGTACTTC
TRBV10-3	-	TRBJ1-1	-	CAIRNGRATTEAFF	TGTGCCATCCGGAATGGCAGGGCAACCACTGAAGCTTTCTTT
TRBV4-3	-	TRBJ1-4	-	CASSQAPQGIGWNEKLFF	TGCGCCAGCAGCCAAGCTCCTCAGGGTATCGGGTGGAATGAAAAACTGTTTTTT
TRBV7-2	few	TRBJ2-2	TRBD1	CASSLQGANGELFF	TGTGCCAGCAGCCTACAGGGGGCGAACGGGGAGCTGTTTTTT
TRBV2	-	TRBJ2-3	-	CASELVPDTQYF	TGTGCCAGCGAATTGGTCCCAGATACGCAGTATTTT
TRBV29-1	-	TRBJ2-7	TRBD2	CSVELAETYEQYF	TGCAGCGTTGAACTAGCGGAGACCTACGAGCAGTACTTC